This TCR beta chain was recovered during a study of CD8 T cells in ankylosing spondylitis. Study-level findings and limits: Within ankylosing spondylitis blood, a TCR beta motif made up of fewer than ten highly homologous variants appeared to be characteristic.

The CDR3 loop spans 14 amino acids. The ends lost 5 bases at V and 2 bases at J; junction bases unmatched: 3. Germline CDR1 reads PRHDT; CDR2 reads FYEKMQ (reference sequence). TCRdb redid the calling of the 5' RACE reads with MiXCR, one entry per CDR3 protein. Of 100,000 or so distinct CDR3 sequences listed, about 9% are singletons. About this clonotype itself: Its antigen is undetermined.

Material: blood, either unsorted or a sorted T cell fraction (not recorded which). J is TRBJ1-2 and V is TRBV13; 9 bases fit TRBD1. The sequence was obtained from a male donor with ankylosing spondylitis. The CDR3 is CASSLGTGNYGYTF. The DNA for the CDR3 is TGTGCCAGCAGCCTCGGGACAGGGAACTATGGCTACACCTTC.